The 14 T cell receptor beta chains below come from one sample, sequenced in a study of blood T cells in healthy people across ages. Through a sample-barcoded 5' primer and a J-beta primer mix, a second PCR was run for about 6 to 11 cycles. TCRdb passed the 5' RACE reads through MiXCR, listing each CDR3 protein once. This table has more than 700,000 distinct CDR3 sequences, around half appearing once. Source material: blood. The receptors come from an older man in good health.

This clonotype was counted between two and nine times. This sequence joins TRBV5-6 and TRBJ1-5, with D possibly TRBD1 on 5 matching bases. Germline-derived CDR1 and CDR2 are SGHDT and YYEEEE. This CDR3 has 14 residues. V shed 1 base and J shed 6 bases, with 11 bases lying between them. The CDR3 DNA follows: TGTGCCAGCAGCTTGATCAGGGAGGCTCAGCCCCAGCATTTT. Its protein is CASSLIREAQPQHF. Combining the CDR3 with reference TRBV5-6 and TRBJ1-5 gives the whole variable domain DAGVTQSPTHLIKTRGQQVTLRCSPKSGHDTVSWYQQALGQGPQFIFQYYEEEERQRGNFPDRFSGHQFPNYSSELNVNALLLGDSALYLCASSLIREAQPQHFGDGTRLSIL.

This chain joins TRBV3-1 and TRBJ2-3; D possibly uses TRBD1 or TRBD2 (5 bases each). Germline CDR1 and CDR2: LGHDT and YNNKEL (reference sequence). The V end lost 11 bases, the J end lost 0 bases, and 12 bases lay between the germline ends. The CDR3 is made up of 13 amino acids. CDR3 sequence: CAVRGGSTDTQYF. The DNA for the CDR3 is TGTGCCGTTCGGGGCGGTAGCACAGATACGCAGTATTTT.

V and J are TRBV12-3 or TRBV12-4 and TRBJ2-3; D not certain. V lost 5 bases, J lost 3 bases, and 15 bases lay in between. The CDR3 is made up of 15 amino acids. CDR3 amino acids: CASSQMDLSTDTQYF. In nucleotides, the CDR3 is TGTGCCAGCAGTCAAATGGACCTCAGTACAGATACGCAGTATTTT.

The chain combines TRBV7-6 with TRBJ2-7, with 13 nucleotides matching TRBD2. Germline V gene data show CDR1 as SGHVS and CDR2 as FNYEAQ. The CDR3 spans 16 residues. V trimming: 5 bases; J trimming: 3 bases; junction bases outside the gene matches: 7. CDR3 residues: CASSPPGTSGIYEQYF. CDR3 bases: TGTGCCAGCAGCCCACCCGGGACTAGCGGGATCTACGAGCAGTACTTC.

V is TRBV5-1 and J is TRBJ2-7; 9 nucleotides agree with TRBD1. The V segment lost 3 bases and the J segment 2 bases; nucleotides outside the gene matches: 9. Germline values: CDR1 SGHRS, CDR2 YFSETQ. This CDR3 spans 16 amino acids. The DNA of the CDR3 is TGCGCCAGCAGCTCGGGGGGACAGGGTGGAACCTACGAGCAGTACTTC. Encoded protein: CASSSGGQGGTYEQYF.

The table lists this clonotype with a few counts. The chain carries TRBV7-9 and TRBJ1-4, with 11 positions matching TRBD1. The CDR3 has 14 amino acids. Germline V CDR1 and CDR2: SEHNR, FQNEAQ (reference sequence). With V trimmed by 5 bases and J by 7 bases, 3 bases remained unmatched. The CDR3 DNA is TGTGCCAGCAGCGTCGGACAGGGGGCTGAAAAACTGTTTTTT. Its protein is CASSVGQGAEKLFF.

This clonotype was observed a handful of times. The chain employs TRBV7-2 and TRBJ2-1, with 10 bases identical to TRBD1. Germline CDR1 reads SGHTA; CDR2 reads FQGNSA. Trimming took 1 base from V and 6 from J; bases not matched to a gene: 12. This CDR3 region has 18 residues. The CDR3 reads CASSLESLGTGVGNEQFF. In DNA form, the CDR3 reads TGTGCCAGCAGCTTAGAATCATTGGGGACAGGGGTAGGCAATGAGCAGTTCTTC. Complete variable domain (other parts from reference TRBV7-2 and TRBJ2-1): GAGVSQSPSNKVTEKGKDVELRCDPISGHTALYWYRQSLGQGLEFLIYFQGNSAPDKSGLPSDRFSAERTGGSVSTLTIQRTQQEDSAVYLCASSLESLGTGVGNEQFFGPGTRLTVL.

This clonotype has ten or more counts. This chain joins TRBV2 and TRBJ2-1; 7 nucleotides line up with TRBD1. The CDR3 extends over 15 amino acids. The J segment lost 9 bases and the V segment lost 4 bases, leaving 12 bases of the junction unmatched. Per germline, CDR1 SNHLY and CDR2 FYNNEI. The chain's CDR3 is CASSVGQALVGEQFF. CDR3 bases: TGTGCCAGCAGTGTAGGACAGGCCCTCGTGGGTGAGCAGTTCTTC. Looking up the rest from reference TRBV2 and TRBJ2-1 gives the full variable domain: EPEVTQTPSHQVTQMGQEVILRCVPISNHLYFYWYRQILGQKVEFLVSFYNNEISEKSEIFDDQFSVERPDGSNFTLKIRSTKLEDSAMYFCASSVGQALVGEQFFGPGTRLTVL.

This clonotype has just a few counts. The chain employs TRBV12-3 or TRBV12-4 and TRBJ1-5; the D is unclear. V was cut by 8 bases and J by 3 bases, with 8 bases left in between. The CDR3 totals 12 residues. This CDR3 is CASGTDNQPQHF. CDR3 in DNA: TGTGCCAGCGGCACAGACAATCAGCCCCAGCATTTT.

Notes on this clonotype: A junction end diverges from the germline sequence, so it may reflect a read error. V usage is TRBV7-2 and J usage is TRBJ2-3, with a weak D call TRBD1 (7 bases). Per germline, CDR1 SGHTA and CDR2 FQGNSA. CDR3 length: 16 amino acids. CDR3 DNA: TGTGCCGGCAGCTTAGGCCCCAGGGGGGGCACAGATACGCAGTATTTT. Translation: CAGSLGPRGGTDTQYF.

This clonotype was detected a few times. The rearrangement uses TRBV5-1 and TRBJ2-7; 10 nucleotides match TRBD2. The J segment lost 3 bases and the V segment lost 1 base, leaving 1 base of the junction unmatched. Germline CDR1 and CDR2: SGHRS and YFSETQ. The CDR3 has 14 amino acids. This chain's CDR3 is CASSLRTSGYEQYF. The CDR3 DNA sequence: TGCGCCAGCAGCTTGCGGACTAGCGGCTACGAGCAGTACTTC.

The V call is TRBV20-1, the J call TRBJ2-5, with D perhaps matching TRBD1 or TRBD2 (5 bases each). The CDR3 is 14 residues long. V dropped 5 bases and J dropped 11 bases, with 24 bases sitting between them. Per the germline V gene, CDR1 is DFQATT and CDR2 is SNEGSKA (reference sequence). DNA of the CDR3: TGCAGTGCTTACACCAGGGACGCGGGTAATGAGCAGTACTTC. Translating it yields CSAYTRDAGNEQYF.

The chain is built from TRBV28 and TRBJ2-7, with D perhaps TRBD1 (6 bases). The CDR3 covers 14 residues. The V end lost 4 bases, the J end lost 2 bases, and 12 bases lay between the germline ends. Germline loops: CDR1 MDHEN, CDR2 SYDVKM. The CDR3 is CASSSNRVPYEQYF. CDR3 DNA sequence: TGTGCCAGCAGTTCAAACAGGGTCCCCTACGAGCAGTACTTC.

The rearrangement uses TRBV7-2 and TRBJ2-7; D remains unclear. The germline V and J ends were trimmed by 4 bases and 3 bases, with 10 bases remaining between them. The length of the CDR3 is 13 residues. The germline gives CDR1 SGHTA, CDR2 FQGNSA. The CDR3 here is CASSSSYRYEQYF. CDR3 coding DNA: TGTGCCAGCAGCTCCTCCTACCGCTACGAGCAGTACTTC.